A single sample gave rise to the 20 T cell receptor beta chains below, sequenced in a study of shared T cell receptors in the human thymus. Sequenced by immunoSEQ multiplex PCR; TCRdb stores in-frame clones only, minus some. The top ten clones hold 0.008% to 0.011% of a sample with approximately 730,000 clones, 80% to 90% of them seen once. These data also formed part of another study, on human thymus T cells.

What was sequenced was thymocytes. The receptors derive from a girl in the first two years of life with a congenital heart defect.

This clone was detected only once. In nucleotides, the CDR3 is TGTGCCAGTAGTAGGGCAGGAATCGGGAACACTGAAGCTTTCTTT. It yields the protein CASSRAGIGNTEAFF. The chain uses TRBV19 and TRBJ1-1; D uncertain. Trimming cost V 4 bases and J 1 base, with 13 bases left between them. Germline V CDR1 and CDR2: LNHDA, SQIVND (reference sequence). CDR3 length: 15 amino acids.

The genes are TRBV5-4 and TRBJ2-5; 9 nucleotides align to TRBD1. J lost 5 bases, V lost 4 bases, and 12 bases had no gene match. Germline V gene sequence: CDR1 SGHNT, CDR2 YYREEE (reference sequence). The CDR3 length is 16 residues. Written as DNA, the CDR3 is TGTGCCAGCAGCCTAGGGACAGGGAGGTTAGTGGAGACCCAGTACTTC. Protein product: CASSLGTGRLVETQYF.

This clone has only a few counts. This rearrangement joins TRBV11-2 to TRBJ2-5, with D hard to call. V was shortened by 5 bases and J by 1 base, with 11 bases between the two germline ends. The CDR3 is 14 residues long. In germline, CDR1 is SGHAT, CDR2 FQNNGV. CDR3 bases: TGTGCCAGCAGCGAGACGAGGTCCCAAGAGACCCAGTACTTC. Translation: CASSETRSQETQYF.

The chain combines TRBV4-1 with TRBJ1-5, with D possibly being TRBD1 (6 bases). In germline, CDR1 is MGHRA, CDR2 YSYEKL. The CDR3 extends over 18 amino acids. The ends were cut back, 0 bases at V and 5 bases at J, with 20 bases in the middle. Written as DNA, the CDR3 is TGCGCCAGCAGCCAAGATCATGGGAAACAGGGCAGCGATCAGCCCCAGCATTTT. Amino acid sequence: CASSQDHGKQGSDQPQHF.

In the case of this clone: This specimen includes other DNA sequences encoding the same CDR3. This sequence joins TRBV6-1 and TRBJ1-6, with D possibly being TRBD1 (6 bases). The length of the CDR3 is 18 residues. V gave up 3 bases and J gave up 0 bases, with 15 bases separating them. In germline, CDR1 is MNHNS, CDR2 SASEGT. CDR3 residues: CASSEPYRESSYNSPLHF. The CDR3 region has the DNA TGTGCCAGCAGTGAGCCCTACAGGGAGAGCTCCTATAATTCACCCCTCCACTTT.

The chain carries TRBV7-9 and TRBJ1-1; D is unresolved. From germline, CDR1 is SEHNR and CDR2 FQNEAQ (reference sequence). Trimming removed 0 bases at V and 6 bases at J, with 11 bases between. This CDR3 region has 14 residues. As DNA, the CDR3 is TGTGCCAGCAGCTTAGCTGGTTACGAGCCTGAAGCTTTCTTT. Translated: CASSLAGYEPEAFF.

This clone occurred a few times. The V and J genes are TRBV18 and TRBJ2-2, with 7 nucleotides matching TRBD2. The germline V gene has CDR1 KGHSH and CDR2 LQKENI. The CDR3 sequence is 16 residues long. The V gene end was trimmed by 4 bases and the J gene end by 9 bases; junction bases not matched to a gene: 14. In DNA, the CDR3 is TGTGCCAGCTCACTCTGGTTCCTAGCGGCCCCCTGGGAGCTGTTTTTT. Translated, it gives CASSLWFLAAPWELFF.

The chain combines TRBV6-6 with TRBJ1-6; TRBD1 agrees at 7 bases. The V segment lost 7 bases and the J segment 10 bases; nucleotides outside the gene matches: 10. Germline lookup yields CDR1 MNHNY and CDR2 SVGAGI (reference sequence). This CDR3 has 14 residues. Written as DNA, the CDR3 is TGTGCCAGCAAACAGGGGAAAGGAAGATCACCCCTCCACTTT. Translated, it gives CASKQGKGRSPLHF.

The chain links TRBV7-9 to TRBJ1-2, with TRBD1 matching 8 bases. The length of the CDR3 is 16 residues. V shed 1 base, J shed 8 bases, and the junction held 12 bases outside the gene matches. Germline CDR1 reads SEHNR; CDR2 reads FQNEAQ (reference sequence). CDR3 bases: TGTGCCAGCAGCTTAGGAATCCGGAGACAGGGGAAGGGCTACACCTTC. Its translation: CASSLGIRRQGKGYTF.

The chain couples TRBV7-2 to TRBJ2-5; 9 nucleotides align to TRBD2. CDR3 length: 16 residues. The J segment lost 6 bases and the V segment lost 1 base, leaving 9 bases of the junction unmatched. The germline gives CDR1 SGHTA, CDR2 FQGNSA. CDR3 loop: CASSLEVAGVWKTQYF. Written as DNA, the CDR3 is TGTGCCAGCAGCTTAGAGGTAGCGGGGGTGTGGAAGACCCAGTACTTC.

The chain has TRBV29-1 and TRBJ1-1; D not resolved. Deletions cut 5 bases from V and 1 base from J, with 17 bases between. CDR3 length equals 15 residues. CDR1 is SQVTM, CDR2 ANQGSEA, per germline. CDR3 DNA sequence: TGCAGCGTTCACTCGGCAGCGAACCCGAACACTGAAGCTTTCTTT. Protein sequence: CSVHSAANPNTEAFF. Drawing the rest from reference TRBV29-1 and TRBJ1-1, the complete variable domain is SAVISQKPSRDICQRGTSLTIQCQVDSQVTMMFWYRQQPGQSLTLIATANQGSEATYESGFVIDKFPISRPNLTFSTLTVSNMSPEDSSIYLCSVHSAANPNTEAFFGQGTRLTVV.

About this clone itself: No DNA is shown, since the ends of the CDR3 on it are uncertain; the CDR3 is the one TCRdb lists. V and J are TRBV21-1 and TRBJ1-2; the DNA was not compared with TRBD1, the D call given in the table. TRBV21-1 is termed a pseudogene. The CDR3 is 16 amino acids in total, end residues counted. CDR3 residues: CASSKVGTGTNYGYTF.

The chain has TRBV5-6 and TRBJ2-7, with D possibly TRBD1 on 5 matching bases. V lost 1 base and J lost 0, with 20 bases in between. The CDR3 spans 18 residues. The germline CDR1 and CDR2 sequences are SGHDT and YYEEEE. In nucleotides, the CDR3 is TGTGCCAGCAGCTTGATCGTGACGGTACAGGACGACTCCTACGAGCAGTACTTC. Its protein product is CASSLIVTVQDDSYEQYF.

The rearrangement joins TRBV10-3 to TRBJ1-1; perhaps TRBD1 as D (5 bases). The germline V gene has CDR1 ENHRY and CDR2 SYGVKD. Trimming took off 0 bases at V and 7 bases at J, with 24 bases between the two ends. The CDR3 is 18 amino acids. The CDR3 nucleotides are TGTGCCATCAGTGAGTCGGATGATTCTCCCAGGGTGGTGAATGAAGCTTTCTTT. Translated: CAISESDDSPRVVNEAFF.

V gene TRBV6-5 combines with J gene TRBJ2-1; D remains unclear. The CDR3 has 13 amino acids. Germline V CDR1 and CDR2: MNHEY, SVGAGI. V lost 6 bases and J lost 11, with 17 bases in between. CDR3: CASRRTLHSKQFF. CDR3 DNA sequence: TGTGCCAGCAGGAGAACCCTTCATAGCAAGCAGTTCTTC.

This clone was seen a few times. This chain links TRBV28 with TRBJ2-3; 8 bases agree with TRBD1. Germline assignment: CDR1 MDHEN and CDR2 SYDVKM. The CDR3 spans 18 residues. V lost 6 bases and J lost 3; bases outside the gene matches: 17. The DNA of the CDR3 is TGTGCCAGCAGAAAACAAGTTTATCAGGGGGCGCGTACAGATACGCAGTATTTT. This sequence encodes CASRKQVYQGARTDTQYF.

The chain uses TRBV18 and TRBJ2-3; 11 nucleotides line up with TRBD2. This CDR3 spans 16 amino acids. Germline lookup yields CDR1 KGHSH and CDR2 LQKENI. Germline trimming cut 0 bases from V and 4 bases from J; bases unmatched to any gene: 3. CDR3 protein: CASSPPRLAGSDTQYF. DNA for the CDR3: TGTGCCAGCTCACCACCGAGACTAGCGGGGTCAGATACGCAGTATTTT.

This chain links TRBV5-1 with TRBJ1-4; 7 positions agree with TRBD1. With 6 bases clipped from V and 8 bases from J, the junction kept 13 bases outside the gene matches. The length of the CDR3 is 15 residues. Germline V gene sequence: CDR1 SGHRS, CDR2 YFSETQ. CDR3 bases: TGCGCCAGCAAAAACTACACAGGGGCATGCGAAAAACTGTTTTTT. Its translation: CASKNYTGACEKLFF.

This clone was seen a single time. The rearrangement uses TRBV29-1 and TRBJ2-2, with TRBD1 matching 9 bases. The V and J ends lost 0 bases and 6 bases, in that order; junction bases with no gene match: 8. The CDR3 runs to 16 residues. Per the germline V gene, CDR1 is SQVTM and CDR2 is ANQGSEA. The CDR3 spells CSVEDEQGARPGELFF. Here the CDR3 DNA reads TGCAGCGTTGAAGACGAACAGGGGGCGCGTCCCGGGGAGCTGTTTTTT.

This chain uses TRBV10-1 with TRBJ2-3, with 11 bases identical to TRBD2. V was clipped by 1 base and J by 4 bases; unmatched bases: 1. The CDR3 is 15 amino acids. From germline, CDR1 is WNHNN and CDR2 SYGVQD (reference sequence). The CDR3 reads CASSELTSGADTQYF. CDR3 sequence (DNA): TGCGCCAGCAGTGAGTTGACTAGCGGGGCAGATACGCAGTATTTT.